This TCR beta chain was sequenced for a study of T cells in Graves' hyperthyroidism and ophthalmopathy. This clonotype came up a few times. The germline V gene encodes CDR1 LGHDT and CDR2 YNNKEL (reference sequence). V dropped 1 base and J dropped 4 bases, with 10 bases sitting between them. This CDR3 spans 15 amino acids. RNA transcripts provided the source from which TCR beta CDR3 regions were amplified. First-round RT-PCR with HTBI primers amplified the TCR CDR3 region. One entry per CDR3 protein results from TCRdb running MiXCR on the multiplex PCR reads. The sample gives some 200,000 distinct CDR3 sequences, about 15% of which show up once; 50% is in the top ten.

This clonotype was sampled from a man aged 50-59 years with Graves' hyperthyroidism. The specimen sequenced was blood. The J gene is TRBJ2-2, the V gene TRBV3-1; D is undetermined. This CDR3 reads CASSQGWGTTGELFF. In DNA form, the CDR3 reads TGTGCCAGCAGCCAAGGTTGGGGAACCACCGGGGAGCTGTTTTTT. Full variable domain (remainder filled in from reference TRBV3-1 and TRBJ2-2): DTAVSQTPKYLVTQMGNDKSIKCEQNLGHDTMYWYKQDSKKFLKIMFSYNNKELIINETVPNRFSPKSPDKAHLNLHINSLELGDSAVYFCASSQGWGTTGELFFGEGSRLTVL.